These 23 T cell receptor beta chains came from one sample sequenced in a study of spatial heterogeneity in lung cancer (dated by TCRdb to about 2019). What the time point label conveys for this sample: sample taken at primary tumor resection. For TCR sequencing, whole RNA was extracted from tumor and nontumor lung tissue, or from cryopreserved PBMC samples, and no cell sorting was done. Receptor libraries were prepared by 5' RACE. The run used a NextSeq 500. The public reads were reanalyzed by TCRdb: fastp trimming at Q25, MiXCR alignment, in-frame beta chains only. Each entry merges the rows of one CDR3 protein and shows their most common DNA and genes. The table for this sample lists 9,500 to 15,000 distinct CDR3 sequences; over 11% of them were counted only once. 2% to 3% of the sample belongs to the ten largest clones. Specimen: PBMCs, collected at surgery. The receptors stem from a female donor with early-stage non-small cell lung cancer.

By share of the sample, this clonotype is medium-sized. The CDR3 DNA is TGTGCCAGCAGCTCTGGACAGGGGCTAGCGGGAGACCATGAGCAGTTCTTC. Protein product: CASSSGQGLAGDHEQFF. The V call is TRBV11-3, the J call TRBJ2-1, with D maybe TRBD2 (10 bases). Per germline, CDR1 SGHNT and CDR2 YENEEA. Trimming left V 4 bases short and J 8 bases short, with 24 bases between. CDR3 length: 17 residues.

This clonotype is medium-sized. This rearrangement joins TRBV18 to TRBJ2-7; D is unresolved. This CDR3 is built from 14 residues. The ends were cut back, 2 bases at V and 6 bases at J, with 14 bases in the middle. The germline CDR1 and CDR2 sequences are KGHSH and LQKENI. The CDR3 sequence is CASSPTGSTAEQYF. In DNA form, the CDR3 reads TGTGCCAGCTCACCAACGGGCAGTACCGCCGAGCAGTACTTC.

This clonotype was seen more than once but under ten times. CDR3: CASSLAKNIQYF. CDR3 coding DNA: TGTGCCAGCAGTTTAGCCAAAAACATTCAGTACTTC. The chain carries TRBV12-3 or TRBV12-4 and TRBJ2-4, with D uncertain. Trimming stripped 0 bases from V and 3 bases from J, with 0 bases between. The CDR3 contains 12 residues.

This clonotype was recorded at least ten times. CDR3 residues: CASSPLAGASTDTQYF. The CDR3 region has the DNA TGTGCCAGCAGCCCGCTAGCGGGAGCCAGCACAGATACGCAGTATTTT. This sequence joins TRBV7-4 and TRBJ2-3; 10 nucleotides match TRBD2. Germline V lookup: CDR1 SGHVT, CDR2 SQSDAQ. The CDR3 consists of 16 residues. V lost 5 bases to trimming and J lost 0 bases; unmatched junction nucleotides: 5. Full variable domain (rest looked up from reference TRBV7-4 and TRBJ2-3): GAGVSQSPRYKVAKRGRDVALRCDSISGHVTLYWYRQTLGQGSEVLTYSQSDAQRDKSGRPSGRFSAERPERSVSTLKIQRTEQGDSAVYLCASSPLAGASTDTQYFGPGTRLTVL.

This chain links TRBV10-3 with TRBJ2-3; TRBD1 or TRBD2 may be the D gene (5 bases each). The CDR3 contains 12 residues. The germline V gene has CDR1 ENHRY and CDR2 SYGVKD. V gave up 3 bases and J gave up 8 bases, with 9 bases separating them. The DNA for the CDR3 is TGTGCCATCAGTGATGGTGGGGGTACGCAGTATTTT. This encodes CAISDGGGTQYF.

This clonotype was recorded at least ten times. J is TRBJ2-5 and V is TRBV7-9; D is unclear. V was shortened by 6 bases and J by 6 bases, with 11 bases between the two germline ends. From germline, CDR1 is SEHNR and CDR2 FQNEAQ (reference sequence). The CDR3 length is 12 residues. CDR3 DNA: TGTGCCAGCAGTCGCCCCCCCCAGACCCAGTACTTC. It translates to CASSRPPQTQYF.

This clonotype is labeled medium-sized. The chain carries TRBV18 and TRBJ2-1, with 8 bases that match TRBD2. In germline, CDR1 is KGHSH, CDR2 LQKENI. This CDR3 has 16 residues. V dropped 0 bases and J dropped 10; count of bases not matched to a gene: 11. The CDR3 reads CASSPPGSGGLGEQFF. In DNA, the CDR3 is TGTGCCAGCTCACCACCGGGAAGCGGGGGCCTAGGGGAGCAGTTCTTC.

This clonotype is categorized as medium-sized (0.01 to 0.1%). The chain has TRBV7-2 and TRBJ2-1; D is possibly TRBD1 (5 bases). Trimming removed 0 bases from V and 0 bases from J, with 9 bases in between. Germline V gives CDR1 SGHTA, CDR2 FQGNSA. This CDR3 is 16 amino acids long. The CDR3 region is CASSLAADSSYNEQFF. The CDR3 DNA reads TGTGCCAGCAGCTTAGCTGCCGACAGCTCCTACAATGAGCAGTTCTTC. Using reference TRBV7-2 and TRBJ2-1 for the parts outside the CDR3, the full variable domain is GAGVSQSPSNKVTEKGKDVELRCDPISGHTALYWYRQSLGQGLEFLIYFQGNSAPDKSGLPSDRFSAERTGGSVSTLTIQRTQQEDSAVYLCASSLAADSSYNEQFFGPGTRLTVL.

This clonotype is medium-sized (0.01 to 0.1%) in the sample. The rearrangement joins TRBV20-1 to TRBJ2-5, with D perhaps matching TRBD1 (5 bases). Germline values: CDR1 DFQATT, CDR2 SNEGSKA (reference sequence). Deletions cut 3 bases from V and 2 bases from J, with 16 bases between. The length of the CDR3 is 15 residues. CDR3 in DNA: TGCAGTGCTAGCCCTCTTGACAGTTCTCAAGAGACCCAGTACTTC. Its translation: CSASPLDSSQETQYF.

This clonotype is medium-sized. The chain joins TRBV4-1 to TRBJ2-7, with 7 bases identical to TRBD1. Germline V gene sequence: CDR1 MGHRA, CDR2 YSYEKL. J lost 5 bases, V lost 3 bases, and 4 bases had no gene match. CDR3 length equals 13 residues. The CDR3 nucleotides are TGCGCCAGCAGCCAGGGGCAGGGGGACGAGCAGTACTTC. Its translation is CASSQGQGDEQYF.

The sample holds a few counts of this clonotype. This rearrangement joins TRBV5-5 to TRBJ2-7; D not certain. Looked up from germline, CDR1 is SGHKS and CDR2 is YYEKEE (reference sequence). The CDR3 covers 13 residues. Trimming took off 0 bases at V and 2 bases at J, with 6 bases between the two ends. CDR3 loop: CASSLDRPYEQYF. DNA for the CDR3: TGTGCCAGCAGCTTGGACCGCCCCTACGAGCAGTACTTC.

This clonotype was counted between two and nine times. The chain uses TRBV15 and TRBJ2-5, with D possibly matching TRBD1 (7 bases). Germline CDR1 LNHNV, CDR2 YYDKDF (reference sequence). Trimming removed 5 bases at V and 5 bases at J, with 15 bases between. This CDR3 has 14 residues. The CDR3 nucleotides read TGTGCCACCAGCGGCCAGGGGGGAGAGGAGACCCAGTACTTC. The encoded protein is CATSGQGGEETQYF.

This clonotype was detected ten times or more. The CDR3 reads CASSFGQGGEQYF. The CDR3 DNA reads TGTGCCAGCAGCTTCGGGCAGGGGGGCGAGCAGTACTTC. The chain is built from TRBV7-9 and TRBJ2-7; possible D gene TRBD1, 7 bases. V lost 3 bases to trimming and J lost 6 bases, with 12 bases between them. In germline, CDR1 is SEHNR, CDR2 FQNEAQ (reference sequence). The CDR3 length is 13 residues. Drawing the rest from reference TRBV7-9 and TRBJ2-7, the complete variable domain is DTGVSQNPRHKITKRGQNVTFRCDPISEHNRLYWYRQTLGQGPEFLTYFQNEAQLEKSRLLSDRFSAERPKGSFSTLEIQRTEQGDSAMYLCASSFGQGGEQYFGPGTRLTVT.

Sample share makes this clonotype medium-sized. This rearrangement joins TRBV28 to TRBJ2-1; 8 bases map to TRBD2. Germline-derived CDR1 and CDR2 are MDHEN and SYDVKM. The CDR3 runs 16 residues. V lost 5 bases and J lost 2; bases outside the gene matches: 8. CDR3 sequence reads: CASSPPVSGTYNEQFF. The CDR3 DNA reads TGTGCCAGCAGTCCCCCGGTTAGCGGGACCTACAATGAGCAGTTCTTC.

At least ten counts were recorded for this clonotype. The V gene is TRBV27, the J gene TRBJ1-2; 11 positions agree with TRBD1. Germline CDR1 MNHEY, CDR2 SMNVEV (reference sequence). V trimming: 7 bases; J trimming: 5 bases; junction bases outside the gene matches: 12. This CDR3 region has 16 residues. CDR3 residues: CASKPGQGGLGYGYTF. The CDR3 region has the DNA TGTGCCAGCAAACCGGGACAGGGGGGACTGGGGTATGGCTACACCTTC.

This clonotype was observed at least ten times. This chain uses TRBV9 with TRBJ2-3; TRBD1 aligns across 7 bases. This CDR3 is 17 amino acids long. Germline assignment: CDR1 SGDLS and CDR2 YYNGEE. The junction had 11 bases not matched to a gene; V was cut back by 3 bases and J by 1 base. The DNA for the CDR3 is TGTGCCAGCAGCGCGACAGGGCACACTGGTGGCACAGATACGCAGTATTTT. This sequence encodes CASSATGHTGGTDTQYF.

This clonotype came up a few times. This may come from a read error, since a much larger clone is one base off. J is TRBJ2-4 and V is TRBV2, with D possibly TRBD1 on 6 matching bases. Trimming removed 10 bases from V and 8 bases from J, with 18 bases in between. The CDR3 has 13 residues. Germline CDR1 and CDR2: SNHLY and FYNNEI. CDR3 residues: CAKGVRGLDIQYF. CDR3 nucleotides: TGTGCCAAGGGAGTCAGGGGCCTTGACATTCAGTACTTC.

This clonotype was seen repeatedly, ten times or more. The chain has TRBV4-1 and TRBJ2-2, with D uncertain. The CDR3 totals 15 residues. The V gene lost 0 bases and the J gene lost 8 bases, with 13 bases spanning the gap. From germline, CDR1 is MGHRA and CDR2 YSYEKL. CDR3 sequence (DNA): TGCGCCAGCAGCCAAGAGGGTACGTTGGCTGGGGAGCTGTTTTTT. The encoded protein is CASSQEGTLAGELFF.

This clonotype occurred many times. V is TRBV14 and J is TRBJ1-2; D gene unclear. This CDR3 has 15 residues. Germline V gene sequence: CDR1 SGHDN, CDR2 FVKESK. V lost 1 base and J 2 bases, leaving 11 bases between the germline ends. CDR3 region: CASSQGAGLNYGYTF. CDR3 DNA sequence: TGTGCCAGCAGCCAAGGGGCCGGATTAAACTATGGCTACACCTTC.

This clonotype is deemed medium-sized. The chain links TRBV29-1 to TRBJ2-2; TRBD1 matches at 8 bases. With 6 bases clipped from V and 0 bases from J, the junction kept 3 bases outside the gene matches. Germline CDR1 and CDR2: SQVTM and ANQGSEA. The CDR3 spans 14 residues. The CDR3 bases are TGCAGCGTCGCACAGGGGGCGAACACCGGGGAGCTGTTTTTT. This codes for CSVAQGANTGELFF.

This clonotype was counted ten times or more. The chain recombines TRBV5-1 with TRBJ1-1; D not certain. Germline values: CDR1 SGHRS, CDR2 YFSETQ. The CDR3 length is 13 residues. V was clipped by 0 bases and J by 0 bases, with 3 bases between them. The CDR3 sequence: CASSLEMNTEAFF. The CDR3 nucleotides are TGCGCCAGCAGCTTGGAAATGAACACTGAAGCTTTCTTT.

This clonotype was seen ten or more times. The chain couples TRBV12-3 or TRBV12-4 to TRBJ1-1; D gene ambiguous. This CDR3 is built from 13 residues. Trimming took off 6 bases at V and 4 bases at J, with 12 bases between the two ends. CDR3 in amino acids: CASSPGLGTEAFF. The DNA for the CDR3 is TGTGCCAGCAGCCCCGGTTTGGGCACTGAAGCTTTCTTT.

The sample holds many counts of this clonotype. In nucleotides, the CDR3 is TGTGCCAGCAGCCAAGAGGGACAGGGTGAGACCCAGTACTTC. Translated, it gives CASSQEGQGETQYF. The chain employs TRBV3-1 and TRBJ2-5, with 9 positions matching TRBD1. Trimming took 0 bases from V and 5 from J; bases not matched to a gene: 1. Germline V gene data show CDR1 as LGHDT and CDR2 as YNNKEL (reference sequence). This CDR3 is 14 amino acids long.